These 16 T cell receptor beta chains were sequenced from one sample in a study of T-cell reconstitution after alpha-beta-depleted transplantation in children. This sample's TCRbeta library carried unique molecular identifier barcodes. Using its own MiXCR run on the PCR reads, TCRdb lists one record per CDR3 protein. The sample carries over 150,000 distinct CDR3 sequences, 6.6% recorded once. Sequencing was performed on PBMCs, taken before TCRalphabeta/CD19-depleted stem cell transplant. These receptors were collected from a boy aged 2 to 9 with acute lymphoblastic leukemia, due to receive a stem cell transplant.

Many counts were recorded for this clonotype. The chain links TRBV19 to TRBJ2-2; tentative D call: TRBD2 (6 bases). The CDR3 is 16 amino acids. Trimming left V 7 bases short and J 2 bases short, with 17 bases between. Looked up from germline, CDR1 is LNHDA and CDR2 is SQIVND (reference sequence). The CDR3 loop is CASMSGVTANTGELFF. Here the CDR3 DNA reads TGTGCCAGTATGTCGGGAGTGACGGCCAACACCGGGGAGCTGTTTTTT.

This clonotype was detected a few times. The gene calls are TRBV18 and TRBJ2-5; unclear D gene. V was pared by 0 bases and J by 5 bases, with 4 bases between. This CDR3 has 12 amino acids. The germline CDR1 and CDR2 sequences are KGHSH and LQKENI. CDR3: CASSPPMETQYF. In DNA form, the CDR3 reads TGTGCCAGCTCACCACCGATGGAGACCCAGTACTTC.

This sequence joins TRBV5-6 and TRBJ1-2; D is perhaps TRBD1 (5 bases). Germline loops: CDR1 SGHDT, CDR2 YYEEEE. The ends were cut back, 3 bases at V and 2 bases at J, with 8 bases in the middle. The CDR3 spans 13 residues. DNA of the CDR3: TGTGCCAGCAGCTCGGGGGGGAACTATGGCTACACCTTC. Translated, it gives CASSSGGNYGYTF.

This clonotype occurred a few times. This CDR3 reads CASSLTGGRAVHEQFF. The DNA of the CDR3 is TGTGCCAGCAGCTTAACGGGGGGGAGGGCGGTCCATGAGCAGTTCTTC. The rearrangement uses TRBV7-3 and TRBJ2-1; 7 bases map to TRBD2. V shed 0 bases, J shed 8 bases, and the junction held 10 bases outside the gene matches. CDR1 is SGHTA and CDR2 is FQGTGA in the germline V gene. CDR3 size: 16 residues.

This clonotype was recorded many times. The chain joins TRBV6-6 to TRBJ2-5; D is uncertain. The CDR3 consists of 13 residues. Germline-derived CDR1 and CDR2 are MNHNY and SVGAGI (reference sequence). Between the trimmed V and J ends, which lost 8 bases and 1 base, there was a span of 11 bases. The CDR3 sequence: CASGSDSQETQYF. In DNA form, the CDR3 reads TGTGCCAGCGGATCAGATTCCCAAGAGACCCAGTACTTC.

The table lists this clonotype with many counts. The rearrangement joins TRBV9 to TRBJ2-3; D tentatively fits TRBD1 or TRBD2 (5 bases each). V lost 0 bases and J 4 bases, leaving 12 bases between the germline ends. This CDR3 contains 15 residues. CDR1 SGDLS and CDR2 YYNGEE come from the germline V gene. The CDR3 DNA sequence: TGTGCCAGCAGCGTAGGGGCCTGGGGGTCAGATACGCAGTATTTT. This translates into CASSVGAWGSDTQYF.

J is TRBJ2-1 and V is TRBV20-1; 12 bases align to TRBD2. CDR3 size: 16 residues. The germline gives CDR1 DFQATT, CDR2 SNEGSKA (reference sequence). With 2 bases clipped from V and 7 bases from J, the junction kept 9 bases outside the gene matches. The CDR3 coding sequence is TGCAGTGCTAGACCCAGACTAGCGGGGGTCGGGAATGAGCAGTTCTTC. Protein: CSARPRLAGVGNEQFF.

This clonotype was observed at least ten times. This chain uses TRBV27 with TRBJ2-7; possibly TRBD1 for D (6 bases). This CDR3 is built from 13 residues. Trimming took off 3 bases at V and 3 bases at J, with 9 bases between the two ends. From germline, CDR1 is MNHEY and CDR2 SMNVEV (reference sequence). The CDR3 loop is CASSFRDNYEQYF. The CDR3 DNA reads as TGTGCCAGCAGTTTCCGGGACAACTACGAGCAGTACTTC.

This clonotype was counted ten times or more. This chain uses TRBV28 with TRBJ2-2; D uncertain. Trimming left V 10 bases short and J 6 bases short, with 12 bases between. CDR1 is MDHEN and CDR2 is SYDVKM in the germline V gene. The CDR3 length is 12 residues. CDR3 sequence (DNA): TGTGCCATCATTTCCCAGTCCGGGGAGCTGTTTTTT. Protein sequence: CAIISQSGELFF.

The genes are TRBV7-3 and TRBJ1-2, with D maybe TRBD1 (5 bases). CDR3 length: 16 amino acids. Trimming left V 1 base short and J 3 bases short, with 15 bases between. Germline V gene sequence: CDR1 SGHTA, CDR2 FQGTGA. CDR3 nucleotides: TGTGCCAGCAGCTTAAATAATGGGGCGCGAGACTATGGCTACACCTTC. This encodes CASSLNNGARDYGYTF.

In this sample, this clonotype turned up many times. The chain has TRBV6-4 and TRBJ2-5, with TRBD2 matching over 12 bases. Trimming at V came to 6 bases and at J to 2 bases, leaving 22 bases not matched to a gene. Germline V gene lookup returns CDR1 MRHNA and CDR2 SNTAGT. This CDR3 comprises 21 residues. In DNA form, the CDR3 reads TGTGCCAGCAGGTCTGGTGGGGTACTAGCGGGAGGAGTTTCGGAACAAGAGACCCAGTACTTC. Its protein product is CASRSGGVLAGGVSEQETQYF.

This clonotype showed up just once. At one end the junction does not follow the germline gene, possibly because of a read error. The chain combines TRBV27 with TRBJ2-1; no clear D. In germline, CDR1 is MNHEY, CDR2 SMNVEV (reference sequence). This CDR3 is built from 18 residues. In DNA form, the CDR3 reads TGTACCAGCAGTTTATCGGTTACCTCGCTACTGACCTACAATGAGCAGTTCTTC. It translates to CTSSLSVTSLLTYNEQFF.

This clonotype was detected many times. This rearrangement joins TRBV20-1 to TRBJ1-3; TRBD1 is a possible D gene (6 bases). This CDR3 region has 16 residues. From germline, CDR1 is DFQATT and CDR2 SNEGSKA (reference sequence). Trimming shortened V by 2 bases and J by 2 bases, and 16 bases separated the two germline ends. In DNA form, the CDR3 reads TGCAGTGCTAGATACAACAGGGATTTGCCTGGAAACACCATATATTTT. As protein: CSARYNRDLPGNTIYF.

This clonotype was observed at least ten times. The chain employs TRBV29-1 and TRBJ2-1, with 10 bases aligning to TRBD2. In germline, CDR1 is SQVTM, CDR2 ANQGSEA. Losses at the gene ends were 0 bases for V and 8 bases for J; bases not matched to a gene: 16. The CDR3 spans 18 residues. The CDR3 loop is CSVEDARMGASGGYEQFF. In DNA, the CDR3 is TGCAGCGTTGAAGATGCCCGCATGGGGGCTAGCGGGGGCTATGAGCAGTTCTTC.

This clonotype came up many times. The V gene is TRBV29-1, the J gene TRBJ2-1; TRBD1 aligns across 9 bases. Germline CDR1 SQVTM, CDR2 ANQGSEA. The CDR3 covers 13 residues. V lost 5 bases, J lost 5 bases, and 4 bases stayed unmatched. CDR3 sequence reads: CSVPRQGDNEQFF. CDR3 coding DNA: TGCAGCGTTCCGAGACAGGGGGACAATGAGCAGTTCTTC.

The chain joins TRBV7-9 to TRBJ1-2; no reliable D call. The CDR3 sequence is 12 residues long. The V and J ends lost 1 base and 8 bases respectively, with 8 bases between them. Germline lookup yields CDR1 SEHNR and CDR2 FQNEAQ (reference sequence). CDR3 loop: CASSLGVEGYTF. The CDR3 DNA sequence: TGTGCCAGCAGCTTAGGAGTTGAAGGCTACACCTTC.